The rows below give T cell receptor beta chains drawn from one sample of a study of T cells in Graves' hyperthyroidism and ophthalmopathy. TCRdb reprocessed the multiplex PCR reads with MiXCR, giving one entry per CDR3 protein. The sample lists under 350,000 distinct CDR3 sequences, about a sixth occurring once. The sample consisted of blood. The receptors were gathered from an older woman with Graves' ophthalmopathy. The CDR3 runs from the conserved cysteine through the conserved F or W. Each record gives: V gene, D gene, J gene, clone size, CDR3 protein, CDR3 DNA. A D gene is named only where the DNA matches it firmly. Expanded clones are given a class, and other clones once, few, many or no size at all.

>TRBV2|TRBD1|TRBJ1-2|many
CASSERTGDYGYTF
TGTGCCAGCAGTGAGCGGACAGGAGACTATGGCTACACCTTC
>TRBV6-5|.|TRBJ2-1|many
CASSYPQRNEQFF
TGTGCCAGCAGTTACCCCCAGCGCAATGAGCAGTTCTTC
>TRBV18|TRBD1|TRBJ2-1|many
CASSSRDSYNEQFF
TGTGCCAGCTCATCCCGGGACAGCTACAATGAGCAGTTCTTC
>TRBV29-1|TRBD1|TRBJ2-2|.
CSVEGTENTGELFF
TGCAGCGTTGAGGGGACAGAGAACACCGGGGAGCTGTTTTTT
>TRBV11-2|.|TRBJ1-2|many
CASSSTGLAGYTF
TGTGCCAGCAGCTCAACGGGACTGGCTGGCTACACCTTC
>TRBV5-1|TRBD1|TRBJ2-5|few
CASSLNGQGVGTQYF
TGCGCCAGCAGCTTGAACGGACAGGGAGTAGGGACCCAGTACTTC
>TRBV7-9|TRBD1|TRBJ2-1|few
CASSFGTGGYNEQFF
TGTGCCAGCAGCTTTGGGACAGGGGGCTACAATGAGCAGTTCTTC
>TRBV7-3|TRBD2|TRBJ2-7|.
CASSLGSSGSWTYEQYF
TGTGCCAGCAGCTTAGGGTCTAGCGGGAGTTGGACCTACGAGCAGTACTTC
>TRBV19|TRBD2|TRBJ2-2|many
CASSIQGGSYTGELFF
TGTGCCAGTAGTATCCAAGGCGGGAGTTACACCGGGGAGCTGTTTTTT
>TRBV18|.|TRBJ2-7|many
CASSPFGPRSSNEQYF
TGTGCCAGCTCACCATTCGGCCCAAGGAGTAGCAACGAGCAGTACTTC
>TRBV9|.|TRBJ1-3|.
CASSSHSGTAFSGNTIYF
TGTGCCAGCAGCTCTCATTCCGGGACGGCCTTCTCTGGAAACACCATATATTTT
>TRBV5-5|.|TRBJ1-5|few
CASSLQYREGSNQPQHF
TGTGCCAGCAGCCTACAATACCGGGAGGGGAGCAATCAGCCCCAGCATTTT
>TRBV2|TRBD1|TRBJ1-5|many
CASSLDRVPNQPQHF
TGTGCCAGCAGTCTCGACAGGGTCCCCAATCAGCCCCAGCATTTT
>TRBV20-1|.|TRBJ2-5|many
CSAPDPGLFSETQYF
TGCAGTGCCCCTGATCCCGGGTTGTTTTCTGAGACCCAGTACTTC
>TRBV20-1|TRBD2|TRBJ2-1|many
CSAPTSGRANEQFF
TGCAGTGCCCCTACTAGCGGGAGGGCCAATGAGCAGTTCTTC
>TRBV5-1|TRBD1|TRBJ1-2|many
CASSRTGGAWDYGYTF
TGCGCCAGCAGCCGTACAGGGGGCGCTTGGGACTATGGCTACACCTTC
>TRBV2|.|TRBJ2-5|many
CASNRRTRETQYF
TGTGCCAGCAATCGTAGGACGCGGGAGACCCAGTACTTC
>TRBV19|.|TRBJ1-5|few
CASSPLTFSGKPQHF
TGTGCCAGTAGTCCCCTGACCTTCTCCGGCAAGCCCCAGCATTTT
>TRBV5-5|.|TRBJ2-7|many
CASSLEGPYEQYF
TGTGCCAGCAGCTTGGAGGGTCCCTACGAGCAGTACTTC
>TRBV7-2|.|TRBJ2-1|many
CASSRVGANYNEQFF
TGTGCCAGCAGCCGCGTCGGGGCCAACTACAATGAGCAGTTCTTC
>TRBV27|.|TRBJ2-1|.
CASSAPFGLDNKQFF
TGTGCCAGCAGTGCCCCCTTTGGTCTAGACAATAAGCAGTTCTTC
>TRBV28|TRBD2|TRBJ2-7|many
CASSGGGGGTYEQYF
TGTGCCAGCAGTGGGGGGGGGGGAGGAACCTACGAGCAGTACTTC
>TRBV9|.|TRBJ2-7|few
CASSEAVGGLYEQYF
TGTGCCAGCAGCGAGGCAGTGGGGGGACTCTACGAGCAGTACTTC
>TRBV18|.|TRBJ2-5|many
CASSPRELETQYF
TGTGCCAGCTCACCCCGGGAGCTTGAGACCCAGTACTTC
>TRBV3-1|TRBD1|TRBJ2-1|many
CASSHAIDRVRNNEQFF
TGTGCCAGCAGCCATGCAATTGACAGGGTGCGAAACAATGAGCAGTTCTTC
>TRBV12-3/TRBV12-4|.|TRBJ1-2|many
CASRLDGNYGYTF
TGTGCCAGCAGATTGGACGGAAACTATGGCTACACCTTC
>TRBV12-5|.|TRBJ2-1|.
CASGLGTVYNEQFF
TGTGCTAGTGGCCTGGGGACGGTATACAATGAGCAGTTCTTC
>TRBV5-1|.|TRBJ2-1|.
CASSLRLINEQFF
TGCGCCAGCAGCTTAAGGCTAATCAATGAGCAGTTCTTC
>TRBV4-1|.|TRBJ1-1|.
CASSSGPVDTEAFF
TGCGCCAGCAGCTCGGGACCAGTGGACACTGAAGCTTTCTTT
>TRBV7-8|.|TRBJ2-5|.
CASRPGGETQYF
TGTGCCAGCAGACCGGGCGGGGAGACCCAGTACTTC
>TRBV28|TRBD2|TRBJ2-1|large
CASSLGGEGSYNEQFF
TGTGCCAGCAGTTTAGGGGGGGAAGGATCCTACAATGAGCAGTTCTTC
>TRBV6-4|.|TRBJ1-6|many
CASSEGGASPLHF
TGTGCCAGCAGTGAGGGGGGGGCTTCACCCCTCCACTTT
>TRBV12-5|.|TRBJ2-7|few
CASGRGGVGEQYF
TGTGCTAGTGGCCGAGGGGGGGTTGGCGAGCAGTACTTC
>TRBV12-3/TRBV12-4|.|TRBJ1-4|many
CASSLQGWGEKLFF
TGTGCCAGCAGTCTACAGGGTTGGGGAGAAAAACTGTTTTTT
>TRBV20-1|.|TRBJ1-2|.
CSARGTATNYGYTF
TGCAGTGCTAGAGGGACAGCCACTAACTATGGCTACACCTTC
>TRBV7-2|TRBD1|TRBJ1-1|many
CASSPRGPNTEAFF
TGTGCCAGCAGCCCTAGGGGGCCGAACACTGAAGCTTTCTTT
>TRBV20-1|TRBD2|TRBJ2-1|.
CSARGTSGTINNEQFF
TGCAGTGCTAGGGGGACTAGCGGGACAATCAACAATGAGCAGTTCTTC
>TRBV7-2|TRBD2|TRBJ2-4|many
CASSLGLAAQNIQYF
TGTGCCAGCAGCTTAGGGCTAGCGGCCCAAAACATTCAGTACTTC
>TRBV19|.|TRBJ2-2|few
CASSKDRITGELFF
TGTGCCAGTAGTAAGGACAGAATCACCGGGGAGCTGTTTTTT
>TRBV12-3/TRBV12-4|.|TRBJ1-1|many
CASWGRGVGTEAFF
TGTGCCAGCTGGGGCAGAGGGGTCGGCACTGAAGCTTTCTTT
>TRBV20-1|.|TRBJ2-2|.
CSARTSGMAGELFF
TGCAGTGCTAGAACCTCAGGGATGGCCGGGGAGCTGTTTTTT
>TRBV4-1|TRBD2|TRBJ2-1|many
CASSLGPGGSGYNEQFF
TGCGCCAGCAGCCTCGGCCCCGGCGGGAGCGGGTACAATGAGCAGTTCTTC
>TRBV12-3/TRBV12-4|.|TRBJ2-7|.
CASSLIGGTYEQYF
TGTGCCAGCAGCCTCATTGGGGGGACCTACGAGCAGTACTTC
>TRBV20-1|TRBD1|TRBJ1-1|many
CSAPGQGIPEAFF
TGCAGTGCCCCCGGACAGGGAATTCCTGAAGCTTTCTTT
>TRBV12-3/TRBV12-4|.|TRBJ2-7|many
CASSLNQGPKQYF
TGTGCCAGCAGTCTCAATCAGGGGCCTAAGCAGTACTTC
>TRBV28|.|TRBJ1-1|many
CATCLRGTEAFF
TGTGCCACTTGCTTAAGAGGCACTGAAGCTTTCTTT
>TRBV28|TRBD2|TRBJ2-7|many
CASSPTSGSLSEQYF
TGTGCCAGCAGTCCCACTAGCGGGAGCTTATCCGAGCAGTACTTC
>TRBV6-1|.|TRBJ2-1|many
CASTPEGAVVREQFF
TGTGCCAGCACCCCGGAGGGGGCGGTAGTCCGTGAGCAGTTCTTC
>TRBV28|.|TRBJ1-6|few
CASSSPNNSPLHF
TGTGCCAGCAGTTCACCTAATAATTCACCCCTCCACTTT
>TRBV29-1|.|TRBJ2-1|.
CSVVNRNEQFF
TGCAGCGTTGTAAATAGGAATGAGCAGTTCTTC
>TRBV29-1|TRBD1|TRBJ1-2|few
CSVLDRGQGYTF
TGCAGCGTCTTAGACAGGGGGCAGGGCTACACCTTC
>TRBV3-1|.|TRBJ1-5|few
CASSQVVGSQPQHF
TGTGCCAGCAGCCAAGTTGTGGGATCTCAGCCCCAGCATTTT
>TRBV29-1|.|TRBJ2-5|.
CSVIQGGASYQETQYF
TGCAGCGTGATTCAAGGGGGGGCATCGTACCAAGAGACCCAGTACTTC
>TRBV7-9|TRBD1|TRBJ2-2|many
CASSSTGTAITGELFF
TGTGCCAGCAGCTCGACCGGGACAGCTATCACCGGGGAGCTGTTTTTT
>TRBV19|.|TRBJ2-7|few
CASSIRFPDGEAYEQYF
TGTGCCAGTAGTATAAGATTCCCCGACGGTGAGGCCTACGAGCAGTACTTC
>TRBV20-1|.|TRBJ1-2|many
CSASESLHYGYTF
TGCAGTGCTAGTGAGAGTTTGCATTATGGCTACACCTTC
>TRBV20-1|.|TRBJ1-5|many
CSASQGNQPQHF
TGCAGTGCTAGTCAAGGCAATCAGCCCCAGCATTTT
>TRBV12-3/TRBV12-4|.|TRBJ2-5|many
CASVPGTQETQYF
TGTGCCAGCGTGCCGGGGACCCAAGAGACCCAGTACTTC
>TRBV5-1|.|TRBJ2-2|many
CASSFTENTGELFF
TGCGCCAGCAGCTTTACAGAGAACACCGGGGAGCTGTTTTTT
>TRBV29-1|.|TRBJ1-2|many
CSVEEQAFYHGYTF
TGCAGCGTTGAAGAGCAGGCCTTTTATCATGGCTACACCTTC